Below, 13 T cell receptor beta chains from the same sample are listed, as sequenced in a study of cytomegalovirus exposure and HLA in healthy donors. Use of 60 Vbeta and 13 Jbeta primers characterized the PCR. Assay: immunoSEQ multiplex PCR; the TCRdb copy retains only in-frame clones and omits some. Of approximately 150,000 clones listed, 60% to 85% are singletons. The sequencing sample was made of PBMCs. Source of these receptors: a man in his fifties or sixties in good health and CMV-seropositive.

Only a few counts were recorded for this clone. The chain couples TRBV19 to TRBJ1-5; TRBD1 might be the D (5 bases). V lost 5 bases to trimming and J lost 7 bases, with 18 bases between them. Germline CDR1 is LNHDA and CDR2 is SQIVND (reference sequence). There are 15 residues in the CDR3. CDR3 DNA: TGTGCCAGTAGTCTGGACCTGAGTAGACAGCAGCCCCAGCATTTT. It codes for CASSLDLSRQQPQHF.

The chain uses TRBV29-1 and TRBJ2-1; 11 nucleotides align to TRBD2. CDR3 length equals 14 residues. Per the germline V gene, CDR1 is SQVTM and CDR2 is ANQGSEA. Germline trimming cut 6 bases from V and 7 bases from J; bases unmatched to any gene: 8. This CDR3 reads CSVELAGGLNEQFF. CDR3 DNA: TGCAGCGTGGAGCTAGCGGGAGGCCTTAATGAGCAGTTCTTC.

The chain recombines TRBV18 with TRBJ2-2; 10 bases are a match to TRBD2. The germline V gene has CDR1 KGHSH and CDR2 LQKENI. The CDR3 spans 17 residues. J lost 0 bases, V lost 4 bases, and 5 bases had no gene match. The chain's CDR3 is CASSLLAGATNTGELFF. CDR3 in DNA: TGTGCCAGCTCACTGCTAGCGGGAGCCACGAACACCGGGGAGCTGTTTTTT.

In nucleotides, the CDR3 is TGTGCCATCAGTGAGGCGGTAGCGGGAGTTCGGTACGAGCAGTACTTC. Protein: CAISEAVAGVRYEQYF. The chain joins TRBV10-3 to TRBJ2-5, with 9 bases aligning to TRBD2. The J call may be mistaken, given a closer DNA end match to TRBJ2-7. CDR1 and CDR2 from the germline V gene are ENHRY and SYGVKD. The CDR3 consists of 16 residues.

The J gene is TRBJ2-3, the V gene TRBV2, with TRBD2 identical over 12 bases. There are 16 residues in the CDR3. Per the germline V gene, CDR1 is SNHLY and CDR2 is FYNNEI. J was trimmed by 4 bases and V by 6 bases; bases with no gene match: 8. The CDR3 bases are TGTGCCAGCAGGGTACTAGCGGGAGGAAGCGCAGATACGCAGTATTTT. Translated: CASRVLAGGSADTQYF.

The chain carries TRBV6-4 and TRBJ1-1; weak D call: TRBD1 (5 bases). This CDR3 is built from 16 residues. The ends were cut back, 0 bases at V and 3 bases at J, with 14 bases in the middle. Germline CDR1 and CDR2: MRHNA and SNTAGT. This CDR3 is CASSDSRGGTYTEAFF. The CDR3 region has the DNA TGTGCCAGCAGTGACTCTCGGGGGGGGACTTACACTGAAGCTTTCTTT.

The V and J genes are TRBV30 and TRBJ2-1; TRBD2 agrees at 14 bases. J was trimmed by 6 bases and V by 1 base; bases with no gene match: 2. The CDR3 totals 15 residues. The V gene's germline CDR1 is GTSNPN and CDR2 SVGIG (reference sequence). CDR3 DNA: TGTGCCTGGAGTGCGACTAGCGGGAGGGCCAATGAGCAGTTCTTC. Its protein product is CAWSATSGRANEQFF.

V is TRBV2 and J is TRBJ2-1; 8 positions agree with TRBD2. This CDR3 comprises 18 residues. V trimming: 6 bases; J trimming: 10 bases; junction bases outside the gene matches: 23. From germline, CDR1 is SNHLY and CDR2 FYNNEI. In DNA, the CDR3 is TGTGCCAGCAGCCGGGGAGGGCCGGGACTAGACCTGTTACTGGAGCAGTTCTTC. Its translation: CASSRGGPGLDLLLEQFF.

This clone was seen a few times. The chain links TRBV6-6 to TRBJ1-4; D possibly corresponds to TRBD1 (5 bases). The length of the CDR3 is 14 residues. Deletions cut 7 bases from V and 4 bases from J, with 13 bases between. Germline values: CDR1 MNHNY, CDR2 SVGAGI (reference sequence). CDR3: CASIKTALNEKLFF. The CDR3 bases are TGTGCCAGCATTAAGACAGCCCTTAATGAAAAACTGTTTTTT.

The rearrangement uses TRBV2 and TRBJ2-1; TRBD2 aligns across 9 bases. CDR3 size: 18 residues. Germline V gene lookup returns CDR1 SNHLY and CDR2 FYNNEI. J was trimmed by 5 bases and V by 8 bases; bases with no gene match: 19. In nucleotides, the CDR3 is TGTGCCAGCGGGGGGGGTACGGGTAGGCGGGAGGGCAACAATGAGCAGTTCTTC. It translates to CASGGGTGRREGNNEQFF. Drawing the rest from reference TRBV2 and TRBJ2-1, the complete variable domain is EPEVTQTPSHQVTQMGQEVILRCVPISNHLYFYWYRQILGQKVEFLVSFYNNEISEKSEIFDDQFSVERPDGSNFTLKIRSTKLEDSAMYFCASGGGTGRREGNNEQFFGPGTRLTVL.

The chain links TRBV19 to TRBJ2-5; TRBD2 agrees at 9 bases. The CDR3 sequence is 13 residues long. Losses at the gene ends were 4 bases for V and 4 bases for J; bases not matched to a gene: 1. Germline CDR1 LNHDA, CDR2 SQIVND (reference sequence). The CDR3 spells CASSNSGRETQYF. DNA of the CDR3: TGTGCCAGTAGTAATAGCGGGAGAGAGACCCAGTACTTC.

The V and J genes are TRBV5-3 and TRBJ2-2; 10 nucleotides line up with TRBD2. TRBV5-3 is given ORF status, its function remaining uncertain. The CDR3 is 17 amino acids. After removal of 4 bases from V and 3 bases from J, the junction contained 9 bases not matched to a gene. CDR3 sequence reads: CARSPSNSGRHTGELFF. The DNA of the CDR3 is TGTGCCAGAAGCCCCAGTAATAGCGGGAGGCACACCGGGGAGCTGTTTTTT.

The rearrangement uses TRBV27 and TRBJ2-7; 8 positions match TRBD1. The CDR3 has 17 amino acids. Trimming cost V 4 bases and J 3 bases; bases outside gene matches: 14. The germline V gene encodes CDR1 MNHEY and CDR2 SMNVEV (reference sequence). This CDR3 is CASSSAPGQVKYYEQYF. The CDR3 DNA sequence: TGTGCCAGCAGTTCCGCCCCGGGACAGGTGAAATACTACGAGCAGTACTTC.